This T cell receptor beta chain was documented in a study of PD-1 blockade in classical Hodgkin lymphoma. Overall study findings and caveats: Baseline TCR diversity was reportedly lower in newly diagnosed patients than healthy donors. Prior therapy or disease activity may underlie the repertoire differences, whose causes remain undefined.

A word on this clone: Its specificity is unknown.

The protocol was immunoSEQ multiplex PCR, while the TCRdb copy is restricted to in-frame clones and leaves out a portion. The sample holds nearly 25,000 clones; about 89% are singletons and the top ten take less than 0.65%. The time point: newly diagnosed, previously untreated cHL patient sample. Magnetic negative selection of thawed PBMCs was the method by which CD4+ T cells were purified. The sequence derives from a human donor with classical Hodgkin lymphoma. The source material was CD4+ T cells from blood.

CDR3 coding DNA: TGTGCCAGCCAACTAGCGGGGGACGAGCAGTACTTC. This encodes CASQLAGDEQYF. V is TRBV2 and J is TRBJ2-7; 11 bases are a match to TRBD2. With 8 bases clipped from V and 5 bases from J, the junction kept 2 bases outside the gene matches. In germline, CDR1 is SNHLY, CDR2 FYNNEI. CDR3 length: 12 amino acids.